The source of this T cell receptor beta chain is a study of shared clonotypes between healthy human individuals. The repertoire was sequenced with immunoSEQ multiplex PCR; TCRdb's copy has only in-frame clones and lacks some. The sample lists over 2,000,000 clones, 85% to 95% occurring once. Findings of the study overall: Large sequencing depth failed to make sorted-subset sequencing complete, rarefaction showed.

Naive CD8 cells comprised CD45RO-negative, CCR7-positively selected cells, excluding terminally differentiated effector memory CD45RA+ cells. The CDR3 extends over 16 amino acids. Per germline, CDR1 ENHRY and CDR2 SYGVKD. V lost 6 bases to trimming and J lost 2 bases; unmatched junction nucleotides: 11. On this clone: What it recognizes is unknown.

The source material was naive CD8+ T cells from PBMCs. The chain has TRBV10-3 and TRBJ2-3; the match to TRBD2 covers 7 bases. The receptor was derived from a man between 18 and 35 years old in good health. Some clones in this sample may be carry-over from other donors' samples. The CDR3 reads CAIRPVTGGSTDTQYF. The CDR3 DNA reads as TGTGCCATCAGACCGGTAACGGGAGGATCCACAGATACGCAGTATTTT.